The 26 T cell receptor beta chains below all came from one sample that was sequenced in a study of human T cells and chemical hapten exposure. The sample's time point: patch test 1, 2 weeks after DPC sensitization. This sample's treatment: therapeutic diphenylcyclopropenone sensitization with weekly scalp DPC. TCRdb ran MiXCR on the RACE reads and lists one entry per CDR3 protein. The table has roughly 45,000 distinct CDR3 sequences, 9.3% seen once. The starting material was whole blood, obtained in connection with sensitization to the hapten diphenylcyclopropenone (DPC). Source of these receptors: a woman in her forties or fifties with alopecia areata. Some clones in this sample may be carry-over from other donors' samples.

This clonotype has ten or more counts. This chain connects TRBV29-1 to TRBJ2-5; D is unclear. V was pared by 2 bases and J by 1 base, with 8 bases between. In germline, CDR1 is SQVTM, CDR2 ANQGSEA. The CDR3 sequence is 13 residues long. The CDR3 region is CSVETGLQETQYF. The CDR3 DNA follows: TGCAGCGTTGAAACCGGCCTCCAAGAGACCCAGTACTTC. Full variable domain (rest looked up from reference TRBV29-1 and TRBJ2-5): SAVISQKPSRDICQRGTSLTIQCQVDSQVTMMFWYRQQPGQSLTLIATANQGSEATYESGFVIDKFPISRPNLTFSTLTVSNMSPEDSSIYLCSVETGLQETQYFGPGTRLLVL.

This clonotype has ten or more counts. The rearrangement uses TRBV10-3 and TRBJ2-1, with 7 bases matching TRBD1. Per the germline V gene, CDR1 is ENHRY and CDR2 is SYGVKD. This CDR3 has 13 residues. Germline trimming cut 4 bases from V and 8 bases from J; bases unmatched to any gene: 5. This CDR3 is CAISGTGVDEQFF. CDR3 in DNA: TGTGCCATCAGTGGAACAGGGGTTGATGAGCAGTTCTTC.

This clonotype was found many times. The chain joins TRBV29-1 to TRBJ2-1, with unresolved D. Trimming took 4 bases from V and 0 from J, leaving 7 bases between them. Germline V gives CDR1 SQVTM, CDR2 ANQGSEA. CDR3 length equals 13 residues. The CDR3 DNA is TGCAGCGTTGTGGAGAGCTCCTACAATGAGCAGTTCTTC. Translated: CSVVESSYNEQFF.

This clonotype was seen more than once but under ten times. The rearrangement uses TRBV27 and TRBJ1-4; D gene unclear. The CDR3 consists of 17 residues. Germline V gene lookup returns CDR1 MNHEY and CDR2 SMNVEV (reference sequence). Trimming removed 7 bases from V and 1 base from J, with 19 bases in between. The CDR3 spells CASTHRAGFGTNEKLFF. CDR3 in DNA: TGTGCCAGCACCCATCGGGCGGGTTTTGGAACTAATGAAAAACTGTTTTTT.

The table lists this clonotype with many counts. The genes are TRBV27 and TRBJ1-1; weak D call: TRBD1 (5 bases). CDR1 is MNHEY, CDR2 SMNVEV, per germline (reference sequence). The length of the CDR3 is 13 residues. Trimming shortened V by 6 bases and J by 5 bases, and 13 bases separated the two germline ends. The CDR3 DNA is TGTGCCAGCAGGTTCGGGGACTGGACTGAAGCTTTCTTT. Its protein product is CASRFGDWTEAFF.

There are many counts of this clonotype. This chain uses TRBV30 with TRBJ2-1; D is possibly TRBD1 (5 bases). This CDR3 has 15 amino acids. V lost 2 bases, J lost 1 base, and 12 bases lay in between. Germline CDR1 is GTSNPN and CDR2 is SVGIG (reference sequence). In nucleotides, the CDR3 is TGTGCCTGGAGTAAGTCCAGGGCGTCCTACAATGAGCAGTTCTTC. Protein product: CAWSKSRASYNEQFF.

In nucleotides, the CDR3 is TGTGCCAGCAGCCAAGGGGGGCAAACTGAAGCTTTCTTT. Protein sequence: CASSQGGQTEAFF. The J gene is TRBJ1-1, the V gene TRBV7-8; D may be TRBD1 (6 bases). Trimming cost V 5 bases and J 5 bases, with 12 bases left between them. The CDR3 sequence is 13 residues long. The germline V gene encodes CDR1 SGHVS and CDR2 FQNEAQ.

This clonotype was seen repeatedly, ten times or more. V gene TRBV29-1 combines with J gene TRBJ1-1; perhaps TRBD1 as D (6 bases). Germline V gene sequence: CDR1 SQVTM, CDR2 ANQGSEA. The CDR3 sequence is 12 residues long. The V end lost 7 bases, the J end lost 3 bases, and 12 bases lay between the germline ends. The CDR3 spells CSGGHGDTEAFF. CDR3 nucleotide sequence: TGCAGCGGGGGACATGGAGACACTGAAGCTTTCTTT.

Comment on this clonotype: A clone one base away is much larger, so this may be a read error. This chain uses TRBV6-1 with TRBJ2-5, with no clear D. The V gene lost 5 bases and the J gene lost 4 bases, with 20 bases spanning the gap. Germline loops: CDR1 MNHNS, CDR2 SASEGT. The CDR3 is made up of 16 amino acids. The CDR3 DNA follows: TGTGCCAGCAGTCCCCTCGCTGGTGGGCCACGAGAGACCCAGTACTTC. As protein: CASSPLAGGPRETQYF.

The CDR3 loop reads CASSPASGRGDTQYF. Written as DNA, the CDR3 is TGTGCCAGCAGCCCAGCTAGCGGGAGGGGAGATACGCAGTATTTT. The V call is TRBV14, the J call TRBJ2-3, with 12 bases lining up with TRBD2. V was clipped by 4 bases and J by 5 bases; unmatched bases: 4. The germline CDR1 and CDR2 sequences are SGHDN and FVKESK. The CDR3 runs 15 residues.

This clonotype has a count of ten or more. The chain couples TRBV30 to TRBJ1-1; 8 bases align to TRBD1. J gave up 1 base and V 2 bases, and 3 bases lay outside the gene matches. This CDR3 is 14 amino acids long. Germline CDR1 reads GTSNPN; CDR2 reads SVGIG (reference sequence). The CDR3 region has the DNA TGTGCCTGGAGTAAAGGGACAGGGAACACTGAAGCTTTCTTT. Residues: CAWSKGTGNTEAFF.

The table lists this clonotype with many counts. The rearrangement links TRBV11-2 to TRBJ2-1; a possible D gene is TRBD1 (6 bases). The V gene's germline CDR1 is SGHAT and CDR2 FQNNGV. The V gene lost 5 bases and the J gene lost 8 bases, with 22 bases spanning the gap. The CDR3 has 16 amino acids. CDR3 bases: TGTGCCAGCAGCCCCGACCCTGGGACATTTGTTGATGAGCAGTTCTTC. Translation: CASSPDPGTFVDEQFF.

This clonotype was detected many times. The chain recombines TRBV7-2 with TRBJ1-5; D ambiguous. Trimming stripped 1 base from V and 6 bases from J, with 7 bases between. Germline V gene sequence: CDR1 SGHTA, CDR2 FQGNSA. This CDR3 has 13 amino acids. CDR3: CASSLGSFQPQHF. CDR3 coding DNA: TGTGCCAGCAGCTTAGGGTCATTTCAGCCCCAGCATTTT.

Concerning this clonotype: A much larger clone lies a single base off, so this may be a read error. The gene calls are TRBV4-1 and TRBJ2-5; D might be TRBD2 (6 bases). CDR3 length: 15 amino acids. From germline, CDR1 is MGHRA and CDR2 YSYEKL. Deletions cut 3 bases from V and 5 bases from J, with 16 bases between. The CDR3 DNA reads TGCGCCAGCAGCCATGGAAGCGGGCCTTGGGAGACCCAGTACTTC. It translates to CASSHGSGPWETQYF.

This clonotype was counted many times. The chain uses TRBV28 and TRBJ2-1; possibly TRBD2 for D (5 bases). The CDR3 is 16 residues long. Germline CDR1 MDHEN, CDR2 SYDVKM. Trimming left V 4 bases short and J 2 bases short, with 15 bases between. CDR3 amino acids: CASSSISTGTYNEQFF. The DNA for the CDR3 is TGTGCCAGCAGTTCCATCAGCACGGGGACCTACAATGAGCAGTTCTTC.

This clonotype was found many times. The V call is TRBV18, the J call TRBJ2-7; TRBD2 agrees at 7 bases. After removal of 0 bases from V and 1 base from J, the junction contained 12 bases not matched to a gene. In germline, CDR1 is KGHSH, CDR2 LQKENI. This CDR3 is 18 amino acids long. This CDR3 reads CASSPPVYGAGPSYEQYF. CDR3 DNA sequence: TGTGCCAGCTCACCACCGGTGTATGGAGCGGGACCTTCCTACGAGCAGTACTTC.

At least ten counts were recorded for this clonotype. J is TRBJ1-5 and V is TRBV3-1; no clear D gene. V lost 4 bases and J lost 3, with 10 bases in between. The CDR3 length is 14 residues. The V gene's germline CDR1 is LGHDT and CDR2 YNNKEL (reference sequence). CDR3 DNA: TGTGCCAGCAGCCTCCGTGGGGTCAATCAGCCCCAGCATTTT. This codes for CASSLRGVNQPQHF.

This clonotype was counted only a few times. The chain carries TRBV5-1 and TRBJ1-2; 9 positions match TRBD1. This CDR3 has 14 residues. Germline V gives CDR1 SGHRS, CDR2 YFSETQ. Trimming removed 3 bases from V and 6 bases from J; junction bases left unmatched: 6. The CDR3 sequence is CASSSTGTGNGYTF. The CDR3 nucleotides are TGCGCCAGCAGCTCAACCGGGACAGGGAATGGCTACACCTTC.

The chain links TRBV9 to TRBJ2-7; maybe TRBD2 (6 bases). This CDR3 region has 13 residues. Trimming cost V 2 bases and J 1 base, with 7 bases left between them. Looked up from germline, CDR1 is SGDLS and CDR2 is YYNGEE. CDR3: CASSVRGSYEQYF. The CDR3 bases are TGTGCCAGCAGCGTTCGGGGGTCCTACGAGCAGTACTTC.

V and J are TRBV29-1 and TRBJ1-6; D not resolved. Germline CDR1 and CDR2: SQVTM and ANQGSEA. Trimming cost V 7 bases and J 7 bases, with 14 bases left between them. The CDR3 has 13 residues. Here the CDR3 reads CSALISYNSPLHF. The CDR3 nucleotides read TGCAGCGCTCTGATAAGTTACAATTCACCCCTCCACTTT.

Remarks on this clonotype: A much bigger clone sits one base away, suggesting this may be a read error. The chain links TRBV30 to TRBJ1-2, with D hard to call. V lost 4 bases and J 4 bases, leaving 4 bases between the germline ends. The CDR3 runs 10 residues. Germline values: CDR1 GTSNPN, CDR2 SVGIG (reference sequence). CDR3 protein: CAWTSYGYTF. DNA of the CDR3: TGTGCCTGGACCAGCTATGGCTACACCTTC.

Only a few counts were recorded for this clonotype. The chain uses TRBV2 and TRBJ1-1; D unclear. Germline V gene data show CDR1 as SNHLY and CDR2 as FYNNEI. The V end lost 6 bases, the J end lost 3 bases, and 17 bases lay between the germline ends. The CDR3 extends over 15 amino acids. The CDR3 DNA reads TGTGCCAGCAGCGACGGCCGTCTATGGGACACTGAAGCTTTCTTT. It translates to CASSDGRLWDTEAFF.

This clonotype was counted between two and nine times. The J gene is TRBJ2-1, the V gene TRBV29-1; TRBD2 agrees at 12 bases. Germline V gene sequence: CDR1 SQVTM, CDR2 ANQGSEA. The V and J ends lost 8 bases and 3 bases, in that order; junction bases with no gene match: 5. The CDR3 runs to 14 residues. CDR3 sequence reads: CSLLAGGRYNEQFF. The CDR3, as DNA: TGCAGCCTACTAGCGGGAGGTCGCTACAATGAGCAGTTCTTC.

At least ten counts were recorded for this clonotype. The chain links TRBV28 to TRBJ2-3, with TRBD2 matching 9 bases. J lost 4 bases, V lost 3 bases, and 2 bases had no gene match. This CDR3 comprises 14 residues. Germline assignment: CDR1 MDHEN and CDR2 SYDVKM. CDR3 residues: CASSFRTSADTQYF. As DNA, the CDR3 is TGTGCCAGCAGTTTCCGGACTAGCGCAGATACGCAGTATTTT.

This clonotype was seen a few times. This chain joins TRBV6-2 or TRBV6-3 and TRBJ2-1; TRBD2 agrees at 10 bases. Germline-derived CDR1 and CDR2 are MNHEY and SVGEGT. There are 16 residues in the CDR3. The V and J ends lost 5 bases and 4 bases, in that order; junction bases with no gene match: 8. The CDR3 DNA is TGTGCCAGCAGTAAGGGATTGACTAGCGGGTACAATGAGCAGTTCTTC. This encodes CASSKGLTSGYNEQFF.

This clonotype showed up many times. The rearrangement joins TRBV27 to TRBJ1-4; TRBD1 might be the D (6 bases). Germline CDR1 and CDR2: MNHEY and SMNVEV (reference sequence). CDR3 size: 15 residues. V was shortened by 2 bases and J by 7 bases, with 14 bases between the two germline ends. For the CDR3, the DNA is TGTGCCAGCAGTTTAGGTCTGGGGGCGGGTGAAAAACTGTTTTTT. It encodes CASSLGLGAGEKLFF. The whole variable domain, remainder taken from reference TRBV27 and TRBJ1-4, is EAQVTQNPRYLITVTGKKLTVTCSQNMNHEYMSWYRQDPGLGLRQIYYSMNVEVTDKGDVPEGYKVSRKEKRNFPLILESPSPNQTSLYFCASSLGLGAGEKLFFGSGTQLSVL.